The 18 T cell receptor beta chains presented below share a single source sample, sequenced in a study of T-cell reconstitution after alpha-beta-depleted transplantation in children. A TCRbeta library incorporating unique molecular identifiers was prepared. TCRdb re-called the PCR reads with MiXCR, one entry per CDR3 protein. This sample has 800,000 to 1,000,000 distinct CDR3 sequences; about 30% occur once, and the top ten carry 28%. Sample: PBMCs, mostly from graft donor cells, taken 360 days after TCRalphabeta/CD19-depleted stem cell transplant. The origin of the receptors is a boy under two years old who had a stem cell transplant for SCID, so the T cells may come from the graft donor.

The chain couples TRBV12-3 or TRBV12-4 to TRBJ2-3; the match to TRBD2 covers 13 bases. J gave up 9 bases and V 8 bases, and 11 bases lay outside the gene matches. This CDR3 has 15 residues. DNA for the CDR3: TGTGCCAGCGGGACGGGACCGGGACTAGCGGGAACGCAGTATTTT. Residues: CASGTGPGLAGTQYF.

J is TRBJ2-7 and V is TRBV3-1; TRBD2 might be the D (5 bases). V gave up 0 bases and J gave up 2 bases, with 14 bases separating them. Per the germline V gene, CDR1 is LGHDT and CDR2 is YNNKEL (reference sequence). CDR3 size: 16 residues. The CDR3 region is CASSQELGIGTYEQYF. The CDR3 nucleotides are TGTGCCAGCAGCCAAGAGTTAGGGATCGGGACCTACGAGCAGTACTTC.

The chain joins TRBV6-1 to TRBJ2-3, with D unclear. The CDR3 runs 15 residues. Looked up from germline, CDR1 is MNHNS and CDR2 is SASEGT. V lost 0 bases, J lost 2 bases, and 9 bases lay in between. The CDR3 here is CASSEARGITDTQYF. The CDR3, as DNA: TGTGCCAGCAGTGAAGCTCGCGGAATCACAGATACGCAGTATTTT.

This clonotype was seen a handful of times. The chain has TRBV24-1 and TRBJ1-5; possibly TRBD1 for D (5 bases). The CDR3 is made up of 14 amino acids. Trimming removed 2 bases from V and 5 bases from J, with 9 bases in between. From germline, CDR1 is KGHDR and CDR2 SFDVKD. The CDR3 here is CATSDSGRDQPQHF. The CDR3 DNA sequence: TGTGCCACCAGTGATTCCGGCAGGGATCAGCCCCAGCATTTT.

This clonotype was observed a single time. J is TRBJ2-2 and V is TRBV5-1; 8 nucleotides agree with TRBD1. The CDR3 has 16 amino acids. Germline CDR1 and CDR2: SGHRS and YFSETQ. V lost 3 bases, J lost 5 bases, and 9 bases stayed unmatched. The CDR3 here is CASSSGRTGRTGELFF. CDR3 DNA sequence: TGCGCCAGCAGCTCAGGGAGGACAGGGCGAACCGGGGAGCTGTTTTTT.

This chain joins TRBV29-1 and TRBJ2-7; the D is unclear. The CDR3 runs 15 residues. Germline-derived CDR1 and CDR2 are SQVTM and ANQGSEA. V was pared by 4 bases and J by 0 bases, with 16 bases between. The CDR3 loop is CSVGLLGFSSYEQYF. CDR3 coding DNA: TGCAGCGTTGGGTTGTTGGGGTTCAGCTCCTACGAGCAGTACTTC.

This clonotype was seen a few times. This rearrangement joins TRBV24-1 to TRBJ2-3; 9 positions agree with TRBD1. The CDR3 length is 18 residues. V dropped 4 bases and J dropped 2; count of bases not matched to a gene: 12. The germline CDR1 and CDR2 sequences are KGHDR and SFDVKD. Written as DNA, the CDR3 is TGTGCCACCAGTGACCAGGGACAGGGCCCTCGCAACACAGATACGCAGTATTTT. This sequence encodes CATSDQGQGPRNTDTQYF.

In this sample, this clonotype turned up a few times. CDR3 residues: CASSPTTAGYTDTQYF. CDR3 bases: TGCGCCAGCAGCCCGACCACAGCGGGCTACACAGATACGCAGTATTTT. The V gene is TRBV5-1, the J gene TRBJ2-3; possibly TRBD2 for D (6 bases). Trimming left V 4 bases short and J 2 bases short, with 17 bases between. The CDR3 spans 16 residues. Germline V CDR1 and CDR2: SGHRS, YFSETQ.

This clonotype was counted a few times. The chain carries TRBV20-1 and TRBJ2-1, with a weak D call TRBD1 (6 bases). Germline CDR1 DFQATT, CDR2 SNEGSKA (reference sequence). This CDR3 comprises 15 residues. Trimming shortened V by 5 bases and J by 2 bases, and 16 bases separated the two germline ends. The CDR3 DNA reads TGCAGTGCTTTTCGGGACACCATGACCTACAATGAGCAGTTCTTC. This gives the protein CSAFRDTMTYNEQFF.

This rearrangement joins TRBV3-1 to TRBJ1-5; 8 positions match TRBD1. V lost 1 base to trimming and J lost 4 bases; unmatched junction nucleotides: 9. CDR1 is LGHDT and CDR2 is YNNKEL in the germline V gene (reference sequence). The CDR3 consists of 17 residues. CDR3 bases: TGTGCCAGCAGCCAAGGGGTAAGGGGACAGGCAAATCAGCCCCAGCATTTT. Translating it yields CASSQGVRGQANQPQHF.

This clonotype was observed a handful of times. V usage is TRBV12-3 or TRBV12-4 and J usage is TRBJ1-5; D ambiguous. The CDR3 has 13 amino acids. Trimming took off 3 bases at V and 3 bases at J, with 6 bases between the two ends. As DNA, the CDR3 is TGTGCCAGCAGTTTTTCGAACAATCAGCCCCAGCATTTT. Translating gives CASSFSNNQPQHF.

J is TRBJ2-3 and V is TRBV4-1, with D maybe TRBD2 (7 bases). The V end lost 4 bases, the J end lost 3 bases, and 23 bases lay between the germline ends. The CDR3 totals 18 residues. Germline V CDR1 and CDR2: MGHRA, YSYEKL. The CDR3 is CASSPHQGGVVGTDTQYF. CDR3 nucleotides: TGCGCCAGCAGCCCACATCAAGGGGGGGTCGTAGGGACAGATACGCAGTATTTT.

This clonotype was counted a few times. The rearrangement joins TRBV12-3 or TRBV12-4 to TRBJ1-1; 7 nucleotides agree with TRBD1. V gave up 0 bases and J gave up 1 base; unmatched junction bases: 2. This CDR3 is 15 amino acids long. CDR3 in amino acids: CASSLATGANTEAFF. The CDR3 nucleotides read TGTGCCAGCAGTTTAGCAACAGGGGCGAACACTGAAGCTTTCTTT.

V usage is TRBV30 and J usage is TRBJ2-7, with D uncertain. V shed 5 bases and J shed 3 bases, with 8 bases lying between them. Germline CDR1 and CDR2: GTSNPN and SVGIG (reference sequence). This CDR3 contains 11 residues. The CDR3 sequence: CAWSRGYEQYF. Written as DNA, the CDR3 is TGTGCCTGGTCAAGAGGCTACGAGCAGTACTTC.

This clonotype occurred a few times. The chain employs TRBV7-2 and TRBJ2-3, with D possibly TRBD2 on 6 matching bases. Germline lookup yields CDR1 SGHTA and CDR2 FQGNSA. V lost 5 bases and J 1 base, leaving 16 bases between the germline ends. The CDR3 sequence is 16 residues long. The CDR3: CASSQGRRLGTDTQYF. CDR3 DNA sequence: TGTGCCAGCAGCCAGGGACGCCGACTAGGCACAGATACGCAGTATTTT. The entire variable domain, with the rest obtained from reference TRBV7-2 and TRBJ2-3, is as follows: GAGVSQSPSNKVTEKGKDVELRCDPISGHTALYWYRQSLGQGLEFLIYFQGNSAPDKSGLPSDRFSAERTGGSVSTLTIQRTQQEDSAVYLCASSQGRRLGTDTQYFGPGTRLTVL.

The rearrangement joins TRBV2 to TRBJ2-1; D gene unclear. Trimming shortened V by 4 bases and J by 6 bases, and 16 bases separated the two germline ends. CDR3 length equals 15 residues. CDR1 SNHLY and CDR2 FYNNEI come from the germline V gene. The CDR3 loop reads CASSASNKLANEQFF. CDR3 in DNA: TGTGCCAGCAGTGCCTCCAACAAGCTCGCCAATGAGCAGTTCTTC.

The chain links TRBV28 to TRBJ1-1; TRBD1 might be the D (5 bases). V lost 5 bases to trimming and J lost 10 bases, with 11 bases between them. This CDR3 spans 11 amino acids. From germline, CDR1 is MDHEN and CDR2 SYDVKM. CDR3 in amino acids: CASSGGYSAFF. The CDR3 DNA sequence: TGTGCCAGCAGTGGGGGTTATTCAGCTTTCTTT.

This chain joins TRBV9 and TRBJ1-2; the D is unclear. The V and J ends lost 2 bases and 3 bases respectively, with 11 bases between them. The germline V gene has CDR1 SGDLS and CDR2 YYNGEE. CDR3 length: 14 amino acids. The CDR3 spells CASSVDFADYGYTF. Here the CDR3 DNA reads TGTGCCAGCAGCGTGGACTTTGCTGACTATGGCTACACCTTC.